This TCR beta chain was identified during a study of OX40 agonist ivuxolimab in advanced cancers. Study background: Having had anti-PD-1, anti-PD-L1 or anti-CTLA-4 therapy before was allowed, and about 40% had some. General study points: At 0.1 to 3.0 mg/kg, clonal expansion of CD4+ and CD8+ blood T cells had occurred by week 6. Certain nonresponders likewise exhibited a low normalized T-cell clonal expansion. The average count of expanded clones was higher among CD8+ T cells than among CD4+.

Germline lookup yields CDR1 SGHDT and CDR2 YYEEEE. V was cut by 4 bases and J by 1 base, with 8 bases left in between. The CDR3 consists of 13 residues. This clone was seen once. Antigen specificity is unknown. Produced via immunoSEQ multiplex PCR; TCRdb's table is partial and in-frame only. The sample holds 55,000 to 70,000 clones, 75% to 90% seen once. This sequence originates from an adult with an advanced solid tumor such as melanoma, head and neck, liver or kidney cancer. Sequences were derived from CD4+ or CD8+ T cells sorted from blood, sampled in a trial of the OX40 agonist ivuxolimab. The chain joins TRBV5-6 to TRBJ2-5; a possible D gene is TRBD1 (5 bases). The DNA of the CDR3 is TGTGCCAGCAGCCCAGGGATCCAAGAGACCCAGTACTTC. This encodes CASSPGIQETQYF.